The rows below give T cell receptor beta chains drawn from one sample of a study of Ad26.COV2.S vaccination and SARS-CoV-2 variants. The repertoire was sequenced with immunoSEQ multiplex PCR; TCRdb's copy has only in-frame clones and lacks some. This repertoire shows approximately 410,000 clones, 92% found once; its top ten account for around 1.8%. The sequencing here drew on peripheral blood, taken in a trial of Ad26.COV2.S vaccine versus placebo. These receptors were taken from a person between 18 and 65 years old who received the Ad26.COV2.S COVID-19 vaccine or a placebo. The CDR3 runs from the conserved cysteine through the conserved F or W. A D gene is named only where the DNA matches it firmly.

d_call: TRBD1
j_call: TRBJ2-7
cdr3_length: 17
v_call: TRBV7-2
cdr3_aa: CASSQRQGALMGYEQYF

d_call: TRBD1
j_call: TRBJ2-7
cdr3_length: 14
v_call: TRBV7-2
cdr3_aa: CASRSGTGNYEQYF

d_call: -
j_call: TRBJ2-3
cdr3_length: 17
v_call: TRBV27
cdr3_aa: CASSLTYGEGVADTQYF

d_call: TRBD1
j_call: TRBJ1-5
cdr3_length: 16
v_call: TRBV20-1
cdr3_aa: CSASSDRSYSNQPQHF

d_call: TRBD2
j_call: TRBJ2-1
cdr3_length: 16
v_call: TRBV19
cdr3_aa: CASRVAGASGFNEQFF

d_call: -
j_call: TRBJ1-1
cdr3_length: 13
v_call: TRBV19
cdr3_aa: CASRRQPNTEAFF

d_call: -
j_call: TRBJ1-5
cdr3_length: 14
v_call: TRBV19
cdr3_aa: CASSMVDSNQPQHF

d_call: -
j_call: TRBJ1-6
cdr3_length: 13
v_call: TRBV6-5
cdr3_aa: CASHSSYNSPLHF

d_call: -
j_call: TRBJ1-5
cdr3_length: 19
v_call: TRBV30
cdr3_aa: CAWSVYRRLNRTISQPQHF

d_call: TRBD1
j_call: TRBJ1-5
cdr3_length: 17
v_call: TRBV5-6
cdr3_aa: CASSRRGTDFSNQPQHF

d_call: -
j_call: TRBJ2-7
cdr3_length: 13
v_call: TRBV6-1
cdr3_aa: CASSEGGAWEQYF

d_call: TRBD1
j_call: TRBJ1-6
cdr3_length: 18
v_call: TRBV4-3
cdr3_aa: CASSQDRTGAAYNSPLHF

d_call: -
j_call: TRBJ2-3
cdr3_length: 14
v_call: TRBV28
cdr3_aa: CASSFGGSTDTQYF

d_call: TRBD1
j_call: TRBJ1-5
cdr3_length: 13
v_call: TRBV7-2
cdr3_aa: CASTAGQGQPQHF

d_call: TRBD1
j_call: TRBJ2-7
cdr3_length: 13
v_call: TRBV29-1
cdr3_aa: CSALTGNFYEQYF

d_call: -
j_call: TRBJ2-1
cdr3_length: 16
v_call: TRBV7-9
cdr3_aa: CASSFLRGPLNNEQFF

d_call: -
j_call: TRBJ2-3
cdr3_length: 14
v_call: TRBV9
cdr3_aa: CASSSDSSTDTQYF

d_call: TRBD1
j_call: TRBJ2-5
cdr3_length: 15
v_call: TRBV19
cdr3_aa: CASSEAGGVVETQYF

d_call: -
j_call: TRBJ2-7
cdr3_length: 15
v_call: TRBV19
cdr3_aa: CASSIDGQYTYEQYF

d_call: -
j_call: TRBJ2-2
cdr3_length: 12
v_call: TRBV7-6
cdr3_aa: CASSSQAGELFF

d_call: TRBD2
j_call: TRBJ2-2
cdr3_length: 15
v_call: TRBV11-2
cdr3_aa: CASSFRTSGTGELFF

d_call: -
j_call: TRBJ2-1
cdr3_length: 12
v_call: TRBV5-6
cdr3_aa: CASSLQAGEQFF

d_call: -
j_call: TRBJ1-2
cdr3_length: 11
v_call: TRBV20-1
cdr3_aa: CSANRAFGYTF

d_call: TRBD1
j_call: TRBJ1-2
cdr3_length: 13
v_call: TRBV9
cdr3_aa: CASSVEGTGDYTF

d_call: TRBD1
j_call: TRBJ2-3
cdr3_length: 12
v_call: TRBV7-2
cdr3_aa: CASSPRGDTQYF

d_call: -
j_call: TRBJ1-2
cdr3_length: 15
v_call: TRBV7-9
cdr3_aa: CASSLANGGNYGYTF

d_call: -
j_call: TRBJ2-1
cdr3_length: 13
v_call: TRBV28
cdr3_aa: CASSSFGSGEQFF

d_call: TRBD1
j_call: TRBJ1-1
cdr3_length: 15
v_call: TRBV5-6
cdr3_aa: CASSLLGQGWTEAFF

d_call: -
j_call: TRBJ1-3
cdr3_length: 15
v_call: TRBV7-9
cdr3_aa: CASSLGTGSGNTIYF

d_call: -
j_call: TRBJ2-7
cdr3_length: 14
v_call: TRBV9
cdr3_aa: CASSATPAVYEQYF

d_call: -
j_call: TRBJ2-5
cdr3_length: 15
v_call: TRBV15
cdr3_aa: CATSRDPDSQETQYF

d_call: -
j_call: TRBJ2-3
cdr3_length: 14
v_call: TRBV2
cdr3_aa: CASTRVPGTDTQYF

d_call: TRBD1
j_call: TRBJ2-7
cdr3_length: 13
v_call: TRBV6-5
cdr3_aa: CASSYLQGYEQYF

d_call: -
j_call: TRBJ2-3
cdr3_length: 14
v_call: TRBV7-2
cdr3_aa: CASSLGLETDTQYF

d_call: TRBD1
j_call: TRBJ1-1
cdr3_length: 14
v_call: TRBV6-5
cdr3_aa: CASSDRGEFTEAFF

d_call: -
j_call: TRBJ2-3
cdr3_length: 18
v_call: TRBV5-1
cdr3_aa: CASSLVASGISFTDTQYF

d_call: -
j_call: TRBJ1-5
cdr3_length: 18
v_call: TRBV28
cdr3_aa: CASRLAPEGFYSNQPQHF

d_call: -
j_call: TRBJ1-2
cdr3_length: 14
v_call: TRBV4-3
cdr3_aa: CASSQARGNYGYTF

d_call: -
j_call: TRBJ1-1
cdr3_length: 12
v_call: TRBV7-6
cdr3_aa: CASSLDGTEAFF

d_call: TRBD1
j_call: TRBJ1-5
cdr3_length: 14
v_call: TRBV6-1
cdr3_aa: CASSEDRGVQPQHF